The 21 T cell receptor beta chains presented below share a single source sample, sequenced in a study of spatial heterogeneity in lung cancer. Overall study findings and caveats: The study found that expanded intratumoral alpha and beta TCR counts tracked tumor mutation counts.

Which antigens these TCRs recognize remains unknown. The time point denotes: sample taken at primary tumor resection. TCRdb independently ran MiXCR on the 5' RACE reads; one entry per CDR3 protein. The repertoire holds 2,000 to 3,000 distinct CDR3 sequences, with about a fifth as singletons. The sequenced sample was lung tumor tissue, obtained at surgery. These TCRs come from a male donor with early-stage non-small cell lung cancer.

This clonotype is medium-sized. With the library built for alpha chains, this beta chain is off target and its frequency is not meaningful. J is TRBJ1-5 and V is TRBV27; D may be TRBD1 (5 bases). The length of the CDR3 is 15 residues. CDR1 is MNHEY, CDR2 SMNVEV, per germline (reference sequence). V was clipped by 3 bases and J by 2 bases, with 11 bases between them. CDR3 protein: CASSFLGVGNQPQHF. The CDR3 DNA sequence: TGTGCCAGCAGTTTTCTGGGGGTTGGCAATCAGCCCCAGCATTTT.

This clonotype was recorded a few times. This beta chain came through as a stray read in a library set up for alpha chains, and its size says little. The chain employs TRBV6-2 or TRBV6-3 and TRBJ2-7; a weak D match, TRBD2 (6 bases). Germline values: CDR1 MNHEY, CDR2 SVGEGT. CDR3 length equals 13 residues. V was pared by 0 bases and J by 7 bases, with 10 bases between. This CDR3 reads CASSYSTSREQYF. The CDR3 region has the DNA TGTGCCAGCAGTTACTCGACTAGTAGGGAGCAGTACTTC.

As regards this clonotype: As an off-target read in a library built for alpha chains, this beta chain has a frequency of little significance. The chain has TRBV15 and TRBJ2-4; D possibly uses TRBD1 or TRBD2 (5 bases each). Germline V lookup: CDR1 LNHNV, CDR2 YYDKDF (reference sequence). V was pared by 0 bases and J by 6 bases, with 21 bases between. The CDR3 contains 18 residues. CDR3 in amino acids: CATSRDSTGPIIGNIQYF. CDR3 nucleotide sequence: TGTGCCACCAGCAGAGATAGTACGGGACCCATTATCGGAAACATTCAGTACTTC. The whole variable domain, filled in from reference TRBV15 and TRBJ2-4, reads DAMVIQNPRYQVTQFGKPVTLSCSQTLNHNVMYWYQQKSSQAPKLLFHYYDKDFNNEADTPDNFQSRRPNTSFCFLDIRSPGLGDTAMYLCATSRDSTGPIIGNIQYFGAGTRLSVL.

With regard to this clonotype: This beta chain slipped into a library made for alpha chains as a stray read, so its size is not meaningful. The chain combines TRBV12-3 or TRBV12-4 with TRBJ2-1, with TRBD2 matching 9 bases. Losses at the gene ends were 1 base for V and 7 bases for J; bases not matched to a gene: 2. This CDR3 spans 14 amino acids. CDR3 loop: CASSLGSGRNEQFF. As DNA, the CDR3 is TGTGCCAGCAGTTTAGGGAGCGGGAGGAATGAGCAGTTCTTC.

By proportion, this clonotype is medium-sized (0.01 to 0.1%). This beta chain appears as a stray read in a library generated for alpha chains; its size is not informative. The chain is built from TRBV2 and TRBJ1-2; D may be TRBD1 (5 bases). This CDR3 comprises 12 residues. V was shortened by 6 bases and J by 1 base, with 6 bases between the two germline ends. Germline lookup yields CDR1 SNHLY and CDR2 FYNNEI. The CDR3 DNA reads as TGTGCCAGCAGCGACAGTAACTATGGCTACACCTTC. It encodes CASSDSNYGYTF.

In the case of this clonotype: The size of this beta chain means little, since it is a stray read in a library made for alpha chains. The CDR3 sequence: CASSFFDEQYF. CDR3 nucleotides: TGTGCCAGCAGTTTCTTTGACGAGCAGTACTTC. The chain employs TRBV12-3 or TRBV12-4 and TRBJ2-7; unclear D gene. The CDR3 sequence is 11 residues long. V was trimmed by 3 bases and J by 5 bases, leaving 5 bases between them.

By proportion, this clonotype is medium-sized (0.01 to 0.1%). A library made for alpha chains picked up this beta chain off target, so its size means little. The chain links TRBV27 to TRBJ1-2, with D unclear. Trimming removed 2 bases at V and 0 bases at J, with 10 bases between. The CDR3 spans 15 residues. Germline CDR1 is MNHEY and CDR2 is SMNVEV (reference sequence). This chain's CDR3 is CASSLKPDPNYGYTF. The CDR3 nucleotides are TGTGCCAGCAGTTTAAAGCCAGATCCTAACTATGGCTACACCTTC.

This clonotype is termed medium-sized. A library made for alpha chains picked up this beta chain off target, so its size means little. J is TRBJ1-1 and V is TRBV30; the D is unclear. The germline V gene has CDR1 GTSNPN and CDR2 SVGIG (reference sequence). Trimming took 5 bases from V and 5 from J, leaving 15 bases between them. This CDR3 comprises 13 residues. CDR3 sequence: CAWDRVVGTEAFF. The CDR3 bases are TGTGCCTGGGATCGGGTCGTTGGGACTGAAGCTTTCTTT.

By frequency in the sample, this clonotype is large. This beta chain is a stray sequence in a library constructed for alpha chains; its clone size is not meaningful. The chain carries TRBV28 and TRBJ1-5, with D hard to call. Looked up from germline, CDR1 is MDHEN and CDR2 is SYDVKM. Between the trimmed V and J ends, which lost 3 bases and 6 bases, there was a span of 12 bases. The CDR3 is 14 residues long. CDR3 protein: CASSFLPAGQPQHF. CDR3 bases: TGTGCCAGCAGTTTCCTCCCAGCCGGTCAGCCCCAGCATTTT.

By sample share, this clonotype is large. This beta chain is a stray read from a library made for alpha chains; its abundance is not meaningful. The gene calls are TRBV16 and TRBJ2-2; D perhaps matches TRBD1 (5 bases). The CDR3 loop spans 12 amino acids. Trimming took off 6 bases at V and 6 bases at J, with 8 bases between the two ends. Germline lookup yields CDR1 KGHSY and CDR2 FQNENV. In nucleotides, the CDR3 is TGTGCCAGCAGTCCCAGGGCCGGGGAGCTGTTTTTT. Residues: CASSPRAGELFF.

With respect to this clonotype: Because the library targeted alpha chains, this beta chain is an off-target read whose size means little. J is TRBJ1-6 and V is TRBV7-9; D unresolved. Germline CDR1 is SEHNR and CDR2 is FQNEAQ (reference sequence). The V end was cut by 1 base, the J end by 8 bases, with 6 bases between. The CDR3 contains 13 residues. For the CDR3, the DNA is TGTGCCAGCAGCTTAGTGGACTATTCACCCCTCCACTTT. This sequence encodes CASSLVDYSPLHF.

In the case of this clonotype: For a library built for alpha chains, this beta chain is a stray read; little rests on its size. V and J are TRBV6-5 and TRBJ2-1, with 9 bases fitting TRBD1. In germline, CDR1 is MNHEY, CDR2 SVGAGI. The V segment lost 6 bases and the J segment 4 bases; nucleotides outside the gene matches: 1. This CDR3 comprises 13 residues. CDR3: CASRGQGYNEQFF. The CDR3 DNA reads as TGTGCCAGCAGAGGACAGGGGTACAATGAGCAGTTCTTC.

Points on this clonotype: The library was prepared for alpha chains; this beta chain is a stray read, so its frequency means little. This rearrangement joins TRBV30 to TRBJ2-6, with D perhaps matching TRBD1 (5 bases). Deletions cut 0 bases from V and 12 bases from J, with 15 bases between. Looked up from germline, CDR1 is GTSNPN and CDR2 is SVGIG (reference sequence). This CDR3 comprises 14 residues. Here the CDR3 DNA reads TGTGCCTGGAGTGTTAAACAGGACCCTGGCGTCCTGACTTTC. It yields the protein CAWSVKQDPGVLTF.

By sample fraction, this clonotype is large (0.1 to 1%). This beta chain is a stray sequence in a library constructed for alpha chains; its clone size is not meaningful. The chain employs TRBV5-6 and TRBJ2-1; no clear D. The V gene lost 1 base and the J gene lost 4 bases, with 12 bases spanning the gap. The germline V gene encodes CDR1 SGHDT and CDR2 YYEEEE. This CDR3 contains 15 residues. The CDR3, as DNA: TGTGCCAGCAGCTTGTATAGGGCCCCTTACAATGAGCAGTTCTTC. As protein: CASSLYRAPYNEQFF.

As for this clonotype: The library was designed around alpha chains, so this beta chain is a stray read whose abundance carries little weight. CDR3 loop: CASPNPSGSQETQYF. CDR3 DNA sequence: TGTGCCAGCCCAAACCCAAGCGGATCACAAGAGACCCAGTACTTC. The rearrangement joins TRBV2 to TRBJ2-5, with D possibly being TRBD2 (5 bases). Trimming took 8 bases from V and 2 from J, leaving 18 bases between them. Per the germline V gene, CDR1 is SNHLY and CDR2 is FYNNEI. The CDR3 runs 15 residues.

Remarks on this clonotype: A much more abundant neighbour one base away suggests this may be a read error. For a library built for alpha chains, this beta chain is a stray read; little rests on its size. CDR3 bases: TGTGCCAGCTCACCACCGGTGGTCTCCTACGAGCAGTACTTC. Amino acid sequence: CASSPPVVSYEQYF. J is TRBJ2-7 and V is TRBV18; no definite D call. The V end was cut by 0 bases, the J end by 0 bases, with 6 bases between. The V gene's germline CDR1 is KGHSH and CDR2 LQKENI. The CDR3 has 14 residues.

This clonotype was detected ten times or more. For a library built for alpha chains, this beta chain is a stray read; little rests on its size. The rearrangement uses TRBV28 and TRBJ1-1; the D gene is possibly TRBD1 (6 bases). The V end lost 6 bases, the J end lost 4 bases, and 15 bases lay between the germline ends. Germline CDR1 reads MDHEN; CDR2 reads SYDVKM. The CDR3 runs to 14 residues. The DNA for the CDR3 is TGTGCCAGCAGCCTCCCCGAGGGGGGCACTGAAGCTTTCTTT. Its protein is CASSLPEGGTEAFF. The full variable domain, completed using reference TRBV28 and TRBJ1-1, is DVKVTQSSRYLVKRTGEKVFLECVQDMDHENMFWYRQDPGLGLRLIYFSYDVKMKEKGDIPEGYSVSREKKERFSLILESASTNQTSMYLCASSLPEGGTEAFFGQGTRLTVV.

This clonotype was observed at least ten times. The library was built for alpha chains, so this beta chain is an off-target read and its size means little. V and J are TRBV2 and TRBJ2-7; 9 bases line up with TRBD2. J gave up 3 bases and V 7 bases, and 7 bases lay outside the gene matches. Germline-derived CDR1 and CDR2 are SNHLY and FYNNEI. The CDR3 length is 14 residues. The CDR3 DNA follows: TGTGCCAGCAATTTCTTAGCGGGAGACTACGAGCAGTACTTC. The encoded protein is CASNFLAGDYEQYF.

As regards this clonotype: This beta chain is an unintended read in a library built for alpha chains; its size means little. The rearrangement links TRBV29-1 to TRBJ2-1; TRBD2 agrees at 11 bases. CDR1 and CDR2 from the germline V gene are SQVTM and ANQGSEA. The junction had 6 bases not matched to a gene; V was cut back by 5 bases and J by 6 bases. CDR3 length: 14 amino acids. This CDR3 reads CSVTRLAGGNEQFF. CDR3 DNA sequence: TGCAGCGTTACCCGTCTAGCGGGGGGCAATGAGCAGTTCTTC.

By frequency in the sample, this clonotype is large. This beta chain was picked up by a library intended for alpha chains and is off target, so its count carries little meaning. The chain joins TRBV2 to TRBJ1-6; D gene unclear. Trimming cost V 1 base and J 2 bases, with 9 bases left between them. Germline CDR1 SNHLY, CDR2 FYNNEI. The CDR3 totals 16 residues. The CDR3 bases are TGTGCCAGCAGTGAAGAAGGCTCCCCCTATAATTCACCCCTCCACTTT. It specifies CASSEEGSPYNSPLHF.

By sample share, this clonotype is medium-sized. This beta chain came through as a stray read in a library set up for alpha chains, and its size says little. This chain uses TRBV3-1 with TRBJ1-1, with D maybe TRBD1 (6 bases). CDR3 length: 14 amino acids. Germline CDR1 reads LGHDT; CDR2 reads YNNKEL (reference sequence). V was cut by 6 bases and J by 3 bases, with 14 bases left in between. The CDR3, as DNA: TGTGCCAGCAGTCAAACTCAGGGGTACACTGAAGCTTTCTTT. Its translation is CASSQTQGYTEAFF.